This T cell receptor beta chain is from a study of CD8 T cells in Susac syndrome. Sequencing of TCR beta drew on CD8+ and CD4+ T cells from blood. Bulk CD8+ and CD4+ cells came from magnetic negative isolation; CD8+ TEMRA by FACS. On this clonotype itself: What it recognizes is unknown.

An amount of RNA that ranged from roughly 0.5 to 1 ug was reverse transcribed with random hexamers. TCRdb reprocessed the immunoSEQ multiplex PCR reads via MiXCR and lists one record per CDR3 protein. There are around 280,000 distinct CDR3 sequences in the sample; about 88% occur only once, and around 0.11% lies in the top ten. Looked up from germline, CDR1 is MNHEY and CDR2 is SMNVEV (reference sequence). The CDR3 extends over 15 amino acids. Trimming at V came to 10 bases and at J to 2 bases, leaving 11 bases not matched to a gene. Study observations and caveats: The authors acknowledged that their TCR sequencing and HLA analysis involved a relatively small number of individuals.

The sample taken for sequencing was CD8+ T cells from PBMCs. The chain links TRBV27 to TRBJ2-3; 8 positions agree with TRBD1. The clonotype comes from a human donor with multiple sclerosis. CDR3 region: CATTLRDRPTDTQYF. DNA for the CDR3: TGTGCCACAACCCTCCGGGACAGGCCCACAGATACGCAGTATTTT.